This TCR beta chain was retrieved from a study of regulatory T cells in long-lasting Graves disease. General study findings and limits: Limited samples may have lowered accuracy. Segments TRBV28, TRBJ1-2 and TRBJ2-5 showed preferential usage in persistent disease.

Concerning this clonotype itself: Its matching antigen is unknown.

Combining iRepertoire HTBI primers with Arm-PCR of CDR3 regions, the authors built TCR beta libraries. MiXCR, applied by TCRdb to the multiplex PCR reads, yields one record per CDR3 protein. The profile shows hundreds of thousands of distinct CDR3 sequences, approximately 15% of them singletons. As to time point: newly diagnosed GD, antithyroid drugs for less than 3 months. PBMC RNA was the source of the TCR library. CDR1 is MNHNS and CDR2 is SASEGT in the germline V gene. The CDR3 length is 16 residues. The ends were cut back, 6 bases at V and 8 bases at J, with 22 bases in the middle. These data were likewise used in another study, on T cells in Graves' hyperthyroidism and ophthalmopathy.

Sequenced here: peripheral blood mononuclear cells (PBMCs), sampled at new diagnosis, from a patient treated with antithyroid drugs. The clonotype originates from a woman between 25 and 40 years old with Graves disease. The chain uses TRBV6-1 and TRBJ1-4; D might be TRBD1 (5 bases). CDR3 sequence reads: CASRDFWRGSEEKLFF. The CDR3 region has the DNA TGTGCCAGCAGGGACTTCTGGAGGGGCTCGGAGGAAAAACTGTTTTTT.